This T cell receptor (beta chain) derives from a study of blood T cell repertoires in COVID-19. Turning to the study itself: Researchers got acute and convalescent COVID-19 samples from the United States, Italy and Spain. The cDNA or gDNA used as material had been derived from T cells, B-cell-depleted T cells, or PBMCs.

Under the authors' procedure: Using reference gene primer amplification, nucleated cell counts were estimated. This table comes from immunoSEQ multiplex PCR, and its TCRdb copy is limited to in-frame clones, with some not included. The DNA gave D and trimming, while V, J and clone size come from that table. The top ten clones hold around 2.9% of a sample with 150,000 to 200,000 clones, around 89% of them seen once. V was trimmed by 2 bases and J by 4 bases, leaving 8 bases between them. CDR1 and CDR2 (germline): MNHEY, SVGAGI. The CDR3 runs to 13 residues. On this clone: Other DNA sequences within the sample encode an identical CDR3.

The receptor comes from a man in his 60s with acute or convalescent COVID-19. The sequenced sample was peripheral blood. The chain combines TRBV6-5 with TRBJ1-1; TRBD1 might be the D (5 bases). The CDR3 is CASSYGGATEAFF. The CDR3 region has the DNA TGTGCCAGCAGTTACGGAGGGGCCACTGAAGCTTTCTTT.